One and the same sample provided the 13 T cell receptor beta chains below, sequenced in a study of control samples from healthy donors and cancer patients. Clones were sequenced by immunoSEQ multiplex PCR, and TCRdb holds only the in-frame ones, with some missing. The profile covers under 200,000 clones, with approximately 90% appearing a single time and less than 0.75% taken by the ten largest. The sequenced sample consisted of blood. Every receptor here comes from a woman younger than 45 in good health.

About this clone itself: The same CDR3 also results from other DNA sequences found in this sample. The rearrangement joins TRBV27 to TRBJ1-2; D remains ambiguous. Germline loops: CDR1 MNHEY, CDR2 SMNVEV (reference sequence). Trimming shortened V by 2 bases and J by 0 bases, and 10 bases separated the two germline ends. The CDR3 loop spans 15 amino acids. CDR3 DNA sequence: TGTGCCAGCAGTTTAACCCAGCCTTCTAACTATGGCTACACCTTC. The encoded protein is CASSLTQPSNYGYTF.

The CDR3 region has the DNA TGTGCCAGCAGCCAAGATCTTATCAATGAGCAGTTCTTC. This encodes CASSQDLINEQFF. The chain uses TRBV3-1 (or the pseudogene TRBV3-2) and TRBJ2-1; no clear D. Looked up from germline, CDR1 is LGHDT and CDR2 is YNNKEL (reference sequence). V lost 0 bases and J 6 bases, leaving 6 bases between the germline ends. The CDR3 has 13 residues.

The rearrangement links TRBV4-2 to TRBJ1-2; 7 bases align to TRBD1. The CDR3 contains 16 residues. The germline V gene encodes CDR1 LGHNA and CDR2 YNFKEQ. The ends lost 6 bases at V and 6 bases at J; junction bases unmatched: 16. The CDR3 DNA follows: TGTGCCAGCAGTCCCTTCGGCAGGGGGGATTTCGATGGCTACACCTTC. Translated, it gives CASSPFGRGDFDGYTF.

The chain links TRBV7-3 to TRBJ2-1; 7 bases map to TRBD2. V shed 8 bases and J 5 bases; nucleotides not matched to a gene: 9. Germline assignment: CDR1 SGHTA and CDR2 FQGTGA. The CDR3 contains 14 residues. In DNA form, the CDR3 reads TGTGCCAGCGGGCGGGAGCCCAACGACAATGAGCAGTTCTTC. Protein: CASGREPNDNEQFF.

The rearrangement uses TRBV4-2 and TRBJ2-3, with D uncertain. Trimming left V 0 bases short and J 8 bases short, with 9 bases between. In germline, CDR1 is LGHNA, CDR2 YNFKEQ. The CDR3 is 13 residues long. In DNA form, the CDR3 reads TGTGCCAGCAGCCAAGAAGCCCAAGGTACGCAGTATTTT. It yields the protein CASSQEAQGTQYF.

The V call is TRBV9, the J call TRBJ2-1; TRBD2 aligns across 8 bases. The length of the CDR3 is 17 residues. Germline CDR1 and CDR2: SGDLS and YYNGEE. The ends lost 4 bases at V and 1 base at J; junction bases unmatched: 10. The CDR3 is CASSSRLLAASYNEQFF. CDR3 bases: TGTGCCAGCAGCTCACGCTTACTAGCGGCATCCTACAATGAGCAGTTCTTC.

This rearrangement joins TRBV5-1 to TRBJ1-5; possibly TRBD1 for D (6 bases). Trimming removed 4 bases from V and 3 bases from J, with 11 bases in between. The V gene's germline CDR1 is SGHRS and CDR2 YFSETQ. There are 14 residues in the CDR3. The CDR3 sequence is CASSEDSNNQPQHF. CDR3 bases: TGCGCCAGCAGCGAGGACAGCAACAATCAGCCCCAGCATTTT.

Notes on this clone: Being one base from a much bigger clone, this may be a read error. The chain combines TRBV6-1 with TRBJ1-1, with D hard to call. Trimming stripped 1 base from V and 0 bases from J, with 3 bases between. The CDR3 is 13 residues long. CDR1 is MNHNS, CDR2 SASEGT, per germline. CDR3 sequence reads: CASSEEMNTEAFF. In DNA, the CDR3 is TGTGCCAGCAGTGAAGAGATGAACACTGAAGCTTTCTTT.

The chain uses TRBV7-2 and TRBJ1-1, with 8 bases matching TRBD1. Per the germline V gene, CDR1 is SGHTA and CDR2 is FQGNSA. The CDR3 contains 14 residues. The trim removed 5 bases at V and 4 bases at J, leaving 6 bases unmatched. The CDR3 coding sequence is TGTGCCAGCAGCGAGGGACAGGTGGGCACTGAAGCTTTCTTT. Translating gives CASSEGQVGTEAFF.

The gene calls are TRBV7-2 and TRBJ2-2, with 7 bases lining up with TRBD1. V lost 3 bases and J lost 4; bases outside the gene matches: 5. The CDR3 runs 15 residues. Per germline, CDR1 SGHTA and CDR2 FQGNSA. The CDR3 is CASSLDRIITGELFF. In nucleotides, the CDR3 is TGTGCCAGCAGCTTGGACAGGATAATCACCGGGGAGCTGTTTTTT.

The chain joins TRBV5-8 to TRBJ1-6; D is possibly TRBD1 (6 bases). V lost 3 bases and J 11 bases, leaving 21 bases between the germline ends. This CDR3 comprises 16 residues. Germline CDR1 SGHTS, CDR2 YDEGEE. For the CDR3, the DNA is TGTGCCAGCAGCTCCCCCGCGGCGGGGGGCGCGACACCCCTCCACTTT. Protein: CASSSPAAGGATPLHF.

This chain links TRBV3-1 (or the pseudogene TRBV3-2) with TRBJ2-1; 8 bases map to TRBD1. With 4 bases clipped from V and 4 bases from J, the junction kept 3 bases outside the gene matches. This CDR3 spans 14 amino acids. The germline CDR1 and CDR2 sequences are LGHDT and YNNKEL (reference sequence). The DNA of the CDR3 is TGTGCCAGCAGCCTCCGGGACAGGTACAATGAGCAGTTCTTC. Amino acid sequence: CASSLRDRYNEQFF.

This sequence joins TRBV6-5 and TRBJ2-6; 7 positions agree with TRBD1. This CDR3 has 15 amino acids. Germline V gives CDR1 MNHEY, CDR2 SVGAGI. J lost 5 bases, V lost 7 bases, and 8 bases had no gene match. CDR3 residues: CASTIDRARANVLTF. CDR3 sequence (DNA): TGTGCCAGCACCATCGACAGGGCTCGGGCCAACGTCCTGACTTTC.